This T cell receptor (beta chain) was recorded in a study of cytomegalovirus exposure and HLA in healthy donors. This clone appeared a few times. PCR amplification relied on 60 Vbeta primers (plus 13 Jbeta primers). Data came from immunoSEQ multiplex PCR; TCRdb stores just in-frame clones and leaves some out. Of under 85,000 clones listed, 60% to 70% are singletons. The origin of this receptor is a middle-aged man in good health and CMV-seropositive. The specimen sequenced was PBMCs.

The CDR3 sequence: CASSPLQGNSGYTF. Here the CDR3 DNA reads TGTGCCAGCAGCCCTCTACAGGGGAATAGTGGCTACACCTTC. This chain joins TRBV7-2 and TRBJ1-2, with TRBD1 identical over 7 bases. CDR3 length equals 14 residues. V gave up 5 bases and J gave up 7 bases; unmatched junction bases: 10. CDR1 is SGHTA and CDR2 is FQGNSA in the germline V gene.